These 32 T cell receptor beta chains came from one sample sequenced in a study of T cells in Graves' hyperthyroidism and ophthalmopathy. Template material for amplifying TCR beta CDR3 regions consisted of RNA transcripts. A set of HTBI primers served as the primers for a first-round RT-PCR of the TCR CDR3. A single record per CDR3 protein comes from TCRdb applying MiXCR to the multiplex PCR reads. Altogether fewer than 450,000 distinct CDR3 sequences are present, roughly 15% being singletons, with the ten largest covering approximately 19%. Sequenced material: blood. These receptors all stem from an older woman with Graves' ophthalmopathy.

At least ten counts were recorded for this clonotype. V and J are TRBV5-1 and TRBJ1-1; D is unclear. The germline CDR1 and CDR2 sequences are SGHRS and YFSETQ. V lost 0 bases and J 0 bases, leaving 6 bases between the germline ends. The CDR3 loop spans 14 amino acids. Here the CDR3 DNA reads TGCGCCAGCAGCTTGGAAGGATTGAACACTGAAGCTTTCTTT. As protein: CASSLEGLNTEAFF.

This clonotype was detected only a few times. The chain combines TRBV5-4 with TRBJ2-7; 8 bases fit TRBD2. V lost 0 bases and J lost 5; bases outside the gene matches: 4. The CDR3 runs to 14 residues. Germline V lookup: CDR1 SGHNT, CDR2 YYREEE (reference sequence). Here the CDR3 reads CASSLETSVHEQYF. The CDR3 DNA reads as TGTGCCAGCAGCTTGGAGACTAGCGTGCACGAGCAGTACTTC.

Many counts were recorded for this clonotype. The J gene is TRBJ1-4, the V gene TRBV7-2; D is possibly TRBD1 (5 bases). Trimming took 4 bases from V and 8 from J, leaving 14 bases between them. Germline V gene data show CDR1 as SGHTA and CDR2 as FQGNSA. The CDR3 sequence is 14 residues long. The CDR3 bases are TGTGCCAGCAGCTCACCGGGACTGGGGGAAAAACTGTTTTTT. Translating it yields CASSSPGLGEKLFF.

This clonotype has a count of ten or more. The CDR3: CSARDPVGGAYEQYF. CDR3 DNA sequence: TGCAGTGCTAGAGATCCCGTAGGGGGCGCCTACGAGCAGTACTTC. The rearrangement links TRBV20-1 to TRBJ2-7, with TRBD1 matching over 7 bases. The CDR3 is made up of 15 amino acids. The V gene end was trimmed by 0 bases and the J gene end by 2 bases; junction bases not matched to a gene: 7. Germline CDR1 is DFQATT and CDR2 is SNEGSKA (reference sequence).

This clonotype was observed a handful of times. The chain employs TRBV20-1 and TRBJ2-7, with 7 bases fitting TRBD2. Germline loops: CDR1 DFQATT, CDR2 SNEGSKA (reference sequence). There are 13 residues in the CDR3. CDR3 in amino acids: CSPRGGGGIEQYF. In nucleotides, the CDR3 is TGCAGCCCACGAGGTGGGGGGGGGATAGAGCAGTACTTC.

This clonotype has a handful of counts. CDR3 sequence (DNA): TGCAGTGCTTCTAGCGGGAGGGCCGTAGATGAGCAGTACTTC. It specifies CSASSGRAVDEQYF. The V call is TRBV20-1, the J call TRBJ2-7; the match to TRBD2 covers 12 bases. V shed 5 bases, J shed 7 bases, and the junction held 9 bases outside the gene matches. This CDR3 has 14 residues. Germline V lookup: CDR1 DFQATT, CDR2 SNEGSKA (reference sequence).

Many counts were recorded for this clonotype. The V call is TRBV28, the J call TRBJ2-3; no clear D. Trimming removed 6 bases from V and 0 bases from J, with 10 bases in between. Germline V gives CDR1 MDHEN, CDR2 SYDVKM. This CDR3 contains 14 residues. The CDR3 loop is CASSKSSSTDTQYF. The CDR3 DNA sequence: TGTGCCAGCAGCAAGTCATCAAGCACAGATACGCAGTATTTT.

The rearrangement links TRBV19 to TRBJ2-3; D is perhaps TRBD2 (6 bases). The CDR3 spans 15 residues. Germline lookup yields CDR1 LNHDA and CDR2 SQIVND (reference sequence). Trimming removed 7 bases at V and 2 bases at J, with 16 bases between. This chain's CDR3 is CASKGPLAATDTQYF. The CDR3 DNA follows: TGTGCCAGTAAAGGTCCACTAGCCGCCACAGATACGCAGTATTTT.

At least ten counts were recorded for this clonotype. This sequence joins TRBV18 and TRBJ2-7, with TRBD1 as a possible D gene (7 bases). The CDR3 is 15 residues long. Germline CDR1 reads KGHSH; CDR2 reads LQKENI. Trimming took 3 bases from V and 3 from J, leaving 15 bases between them. In DNA, the CDR3 is TGTGCCAGCTCACCGGGGGCAGGGGGGATCTACGAGCAGTACTTC. Protein product: CASSPGAGGIYEQYF.

This rearrangement joins TRBV28 to TRBJ1-3, with TRBD1 matching 12 bases. Per germline, CDR1 MDHEN and CDR2 SYDVKM. Unmatched junction bases numbered 11, after V lost 6 bases and J lost 8 bases. The CDR3 totals 16 residues. The CDR3 here is CASRQSGGQGAYTIYF. CDR3 coding DNA: TGTGCCAGCAGACAATCGGGGGGACAGGGGGCGTACACCATATATTTT.

The rearrangement links TRBV19 to TRBJ2-7, with D hard to call. CDR1 is LNHDA and CDR2 is SQIVND in the germline V gene (reference sequence). The germline V and J ends were trimmed by 4 bases and 2 bases, with 12 bases remaining between them. This CDR3 is 14 amino acids long. CDR3 residues: CASSRDIKTYEQYF. CDR3 in DNA: TGTGCCAGTAGTAGAGATATCAAAACCTACGAGCAGTACTTC. The variable domain in full, with the rest retrieved from reference TRBV19 and TRBJ2-7, is DGGITQSPKYLFRKEGQNVTLSCEQNLNHDAMYWYRQDPGQGLRLIYYSQIVNDFQKGDIAEGYSVSREKKESFPLTVTSAQKNPTAFYLCASSRDIKTYEQYFGPGTRLTVT.

This chain uses TRBV4-1 with TRBJ2-2, with no clear D. CDR3 length: 16 amino acids. The germline CDR1 and CDR2 sequences are MGHRA and YSYEKL. Trimming took 1 base from V and 3 from J, leaving 12 bases between them. CDR3 sequence reads: CASSQAALPYTGELFF. CDR3 nucleotides: TGCGCCAGCAGCCAAGCTGCCCTACCTTACACCGGGGAGCTGTTTTTT.

This clonotype was found many times. This chain joins TRBV18 and TRBJ2-2; 10 bases line up with TRBD1. V was pared by 0 bases and J by 3 bases, with 1 base of the junction left unmatched. CDR3 length equals 16 residues. Germline values: CDR1 KGHSH, CDR2 LQKENI. The CDR3 DNA reads as TGTGCCAGCTCACCACCGGGACAGGGGTACACCGGGGAGCTGTTTTTT. The encoded protein is CASSPPGQGYTGELFF. Based on the CDR3 plus reference TRBV18 and TRBJ2-2, the full variable domain is NAGVMQNPRHLVRRRGQEARLRCSPMKGHSHVYWYRQLPEEGLKFMVYLQKENIIDESGMPKERFSAEFPKEGPSILRIQQVVRGDSAAYFCASSPPGQGYTGELFFGEGSRLTVL.

Points on this clonotype: A read error is possible here, since a much larger clone lies one base away. The CDR3 region is CASSLTSGRAEYGQYF. As DNA, the CDR3 is TGTGCCAGCAGCTTGACTAGCGGGAGGGCCGAGTACGGGCAGTACTTC. The rearrangement links TRBV11-2 to TRBJ2-7, with 14 bases fitting TRBD2. The CDR3 extends over 16 amino acids. Germline V lookup: CDR1 SGHAT, CDR2 FQNNGV. Variable domain in full (rest from reference TRBV11-2 and TRBJ2-7): EAGVAQSPRYKIIEKRQSVAFWCNPISGHATLYWYQQILGQGPKLLIQFQNNGVVDDSQLPKDRFSAERLKGVDSTLKIQPAKLEDSAVYLCASSLTSGRAEYGQYFGPGTRLTVT.

The CDR3 DNA reads TGTGCCAGCACGGGGGACCGACGCTACGAGCAGTACTTC. As protein: CASTGDRRYEQYF. The V gene is TRBV25-1, the J gene TRBJ2-7, with a tentative D call TRBD2 (6 bases). Germline V gene sequence: CDR1 MGHDK, CDR2 SYGVNS. CDR3 length: 13 amino acids. The ends were cut back, 7 bases at V and 3 bases at J, with 13 bases in the middle.

This clonotype was counted between two and nine times. The rearrangement joins TRBV7-8 to TRBJ2-1, with TRBD2 matching 14 bases. V trimming: 2 bases; J trimming: 8 bases; junction bases outside the gene matches: 8. The CDR3 totals 17 residues. Germline CDR1 SGHVS, CDR2 FQNEAQ. The CDR3 spells CASSLSTRTSGRYEQFF. CDR3 DNA sequence: TGTGCCAGCAGCTTATCTACCCGGACTAGCGGGAGGTATGAGCAGTTCTTC. The full variable domain, rest sourced from reference TRBV7-8 and TRBJ2-1, is GAGVSQSPRYKVAKRGQDVALRCDPISGHVSLFWYQQALGQGPEFLTYFQNEAQLDKSGLPSDRFFAERPEGSVSTLKIQRTQQEDSAVYLCASSLSTRTSGRYEQFFGPGTRLTVL.

This clonotype was detected ten times or more. The chain combines TRBV28 with TRBJ2-7; the match to TRBD2 covers 11 bases. The CDR3 contains 17 residues. The germline V gene has CDR1 MDHEN and CDR2 SYDVKM. Trimming at V came to 7 bases and at J to 3 bases, leaving 14 bases not matched to a gene. CDR3 nucleotides: TGTGCCAGCAACATCGGAGGCGGGACTAGCGGATTCTACGAGCAGTACTTC. Amino acids: CASNIGGGTSGFYEQYF.

This clonotype is a singleton in its sample. This may be a read error: a much more frequent sequence differs by one nucleotide. V usage is TRBV7-9 and J usage is TRBJ2-1; 7 bases agree with TRBD2. Germline V gives CDR1 SEHNR, CDR2 FQNEAQ (reference sequence). CDR3 length equals 16 residues. The CDR3 DNA sequence: TGTGCCAGCAGCTTAGTCTCGGGACTACCCCTTCGGGAGCGGTTCTTC. It encodes CASSLVSGLPLRERFF.

The chain employs TRBV9 and TRBJ2-7; TRBD2 matches at 8 bases. The germline V gene has CDR1 SGDLS and CDR2 YYNGEE. This CDR3 is 15 amino acids long. J gave up 1 base and V 6 bases, and 9 bases lay outside the gene matches. CDR3 residues: CASNGGGALSYEQYF. In DNA, the CDR3 is TGTGCCAGCAACGGGGGGGGAGCATTATCCTACGAGCAGTACTTC. The variable domain in full, with the rest retrieved from reference TRBV9 and TRBJ2-7, is DSGVTQTPKHLITATGQRVTLRCSPRSGDLSVYWYQQSLDQGLQFLIQYYNGEERAKGNILERFSAQQFPDLHSELNLSSLELGDSALYFCASNGGGALSYEQYFGPGTRLTVT.

This clonotype has ten or more counts. V gene TRBV19 combines with J gene TRBJ2-3; 9 nucleotides match TRBD2. The ends lost 5 bases at V and 1 base at J; junction bases unmatched: 10. Per the germline V gene, CDR1 is LNHDA and CDR2 is SQIVND (reference sequence). The CDR3 contains 17 residues. CDR3 DNA: TGTGCCAGTAGTGAGCCGTCAGCGGGAGGAGGCACAGATACGCAGTATTTT. It specifies CASSEPSAGGGTDTQYF.

A few counts support this clonotype. J is TRBJ2-2 and V is TRBV12-3 or TRBV12-4, with 10 nucleotides matching TRBD1. CDR3 length: 15 amino acids. The V segment lost 3 bases and the J segment 5 bases; nucleotides outside the gene matches: 3. The CDR3 loop reads CASSFRDRGTGELFF. DNA of the CDR3: TGTGCCAGCAGTTTTCGGGACAGGGGAACCGGGGAGCTGTTTTTT.

This rearrangement joins TRBV20-1 to TRBJ2-1; 7 bases map to TRBD2. This CDR3 has 15 amino acids. Looked up from germline, CDR1 is DFQATT and CDR2 is SNEGSKA (reference sequence). J was trimmed by 4 bases and V by 5 bases; bases with no gene match: 11. CDR3 region: CSAGLGQRGYNEQFF. The CDR3 DNA is TGCAGTGCTGGCCTGGGCCAGCGGGGTTACAATGAGCAGTTCTTC.

J is TRBJ2-7 and V is TRBV9, with 7 positions matching TRBD1. V shed 0 bases and J 3 bases; nucleotides not matched to a gene: 6. The V gene's germline CDR1 is SGDLS and CDR2 YYNGEE. This CDR3 is built from 15 residues. The CDR3 reads CASSVATGSRYEQYF. Here the CDR3 DNA reads TGTGCCAGCAGCGTAGCGACAGGGAGCCGCTACGAGCAGTACTTC.

The genes are TRBV12-5 and TRBJ1-6; D is ambiguous. Germline V CDR1 and CDR2: LGHNT, FRNRAP. Between the trimmed V and J ends, which lost 6 bases and 9 bases, there was a span of 15 bases. The CDR3 is 14 residues long. In DNA, the CDR3 is TGTGCTAGTGGACAAACACCCCCGGGTTCACCCCTCCACTTT. The encoded protein is CASGQTPPGSPLHF.

This sequence joins TRBV10-3 and TRBJ2-3; D remains ambiguous. The CDR3 totals 15 residues. The germline V gene has CDR1 ENHRY and CDR2 SYGVKD. Trimming took off 3 bases at V and 0 bases at J, with 10 bases between the two ends. CDR3 sequence: CAISDVGASTDTQYF. The CDR3 bases are TGTGCCATCAGTGACGTGGGTGCTAGCACAGATACGCAGTATTTT.

CDR3 sequence reads: CSALDRSSYNSPLHF. The DNA of the CDR3 is TGCAGTGCTCTGGACCGGAGCTCCTATAATTCACCCCTCCACTTT. The genes are TRBV20-1 and TRBJ1-6; D ambiguous. Germline V CDR1 and CDR2: DFQATT, SNEGSKA (reference sequence). Trimming pared 5 bases from V and 0 bases from J, leaving 11 bases between. This CDR3 region has 15 residues.

This clonotype has at least ten counts. The chain has TRBV7-6 and TRBJ2-5; D perhaps matches TRBD1 (6 bases). The CDR3 totals 15 residues. Germline lookup yields CDR1 SGHVS and CDR2 FNYEAQ. With 3 bases removed from V and 3 bases from J, the gap between germline ends came to 14 bases. The CDR3 DNA reads as TGTGCCAGCAGCTTTTGGACGGGACAAAAAGAGACCCAGTACTTC. This gives the protein CASSFWTGQKETQYF.

The chain is built from TRBV4-1 and TRBJ2-5, with D possibly TRBD2 on 6 matching bases. This CDR3 has 12 amino acids. Deletions cut 0 bases from V and 7 bases from J, with 6 bases between. CDR1 and CDR2 from the germline V gene are MGHRA and YSYEKL. The CDR3 DNA is TGCGCCAGCAGCCAAGACGGGGGGACCCAGTACTTC. Translating gives CASSQDGGTQYF.

V and J are TRBV20-1 and TRBJ2-1; D perhaps matches TRBD1 (5 bases). The V gene's germline CDR1 is DFQATT and CDR2 SNEGSKA (reference sequence). The V end was cut by 0 bases, the J end by 0 bases, with 6 bases between. The CDR3 has 14 amino acids. The CDR3 coding sequence is TGCAGTGCTAGAGATAGGGGCTCCTACAATGAGCAGTTCTTC. This gives the protein CSARDRGSYNEQFF.

This clonotype was seen a handful of times. The chain carries TRBV19 and TRBJ2-7; TRBD1 might be the D (5 bases). The V and J ends lost 3 bases and 5 bases respectively, with 11 bases between them. CDR3 length: 13 amino acids. Germline V CDR1 and CDR2: LNHDA, SQIVND (reference sequence). Here the CDR3 reads CASSMGRQDEQYF. CDR3 DNA sequence: TGTGCCAGTAGTATGGGGCGGCAGGACGAGCAGTACTTC.

This clonotype was seen many times. This chain links TRBV20-1 with TRBJ2-2; the match to TRBD2 covers 13 bases. The V and J ends lost 3 bases and 3 bases, in that order; junction bases with no gene match: 7. The germline gives CDR1 DFQATT, CDR2 SNEGSKA (reference sequence). The CDR3 extends over 17 amino acids. The CDR3 here is CSASHGLAGAYTGELFF. The CDR3 DNA reads as TGCAGTGCTAGCCATGGACTAGCGGGAGCCTACACCGGGGAGCTGTTTTTT.

Only a few counts were recorded for this clonotype. This chain links TRBV19 with TRBJ2-4; 7 bases line up with TRBD1. The CDR3 covers 14 residues. Germline lookup yields CDR1 LNHDA and CDR2 SQIVND (reference sequence). After removal of 5 bases from V and 2 bases from J, the junction contained 3 bases not matched to a gene. The CDR3 loop reads CASSPTGTKNIQYF. The CDR3 bases are TGTGCCAGTAGTCCGACAGGGACCAAAAACATTCAGTACTTC.